Below, 31 T cell receptor beta chains from the same sample are listed, as sequenced in a study of T cells in Graves' hyperthyroidism and ophthalmopathy. What was amplified from RNA transcripts were TCR beta CDR3 regions. With the HTBI primer set, the TCR CDR3 went through a first round of RT-PCR. MiXCR was run by TCRdb on the multiplex PCR reads, yielding one entry per CDR3 protein. The profile covers 250,000 to 300,000 distinct CDR3 sequences, with roughly an eighth appearing a single time and 7.9% taken by the ten largest. Material: blood. The receptors come from a woman aged 40 to 49 with Graves' hyperthyroidism.

This chain connects TRBV6-4 to TRBJ2-2; D perhaps matches TRBD2 (5 bases). The CDR3 runs 13 residues. Germline V gene data show CDR1 as MRHNA and CDR2 as SNTAGT. Trimming cost V 5 bases and J 7 bases, with 11 bases left between them. CDR3 amino acids: CASSTRSHGELFF. The CDR3 nucleotides are TGTGCCAGCAGTACTAGGTCACACGGGGAGCTGTTTTTT.

This clonotype was seen only a few times. This chain uses TRBV18 with TRBJ2-7; D remains ambiguous. The CDR3 is 15 amino acids. The ends were cut back, 3 bases at V and 6 bases at J, with 18 bases in the middle. Germline V gives CDR1 KGHSH, CDR2 LQKENI. CDR3: CASSPSRKSRGEQYF. The CDR3 bases are TGTGCCAGCTCACCCTCGCGTAAGTCCCGTGGCGAGCAGTACTTC.

This clonotype was recorded at least ten times. The chain is built from TRBV5-1 and TRBJ1-1; TRBD1 matches 7 bases. This CDR3 is 16 amino acids long. Germline V gene lookup returns CDR1 SGHRS and CDR2 YFSETQ. Trimming cost V 2 bases and J 6 bases; bases outside gene matches: 13. The CDR3 DNA reads as TGCGCCAGCAGCTTAGCCCCACAGGGGTGGGGCGCTGAAGCTTTCTTT. Translated: CASSLAPQGWGAEAFF.

This clonotype occurred many times. V usage is TRBV29-1 and J usage is TRBJ1-2; D unresolved. This CDR3 region has 14 residues. Germline CDR1 reads SQVTM; CDR2 reads ANQGSEA. V lost 4 bases and J 0 bases, leaving 12 bases between the germline ends. CDR3 in amino acids: CSVVPSGANYGYTF. The CDR3 region has the DNA TGCAGCGTTGTTCCCAGTGGAGCTAACTATGGCTACACCTTC.

This clonotype was seen repeatedly, ten times or more. The rearrangement joins TRBV28 to TRBJ1-1; tentatively, D is TRBD1 (6 bases). The germline V gene encodes CDR1 MDHEN and CDR2 SYDVKM. This CDR3 is built from 16 residues. V lost 7 bases to trimming and J lost 3 bases, with 21 bases between them. Written as DNA, the CDR3 is TGTGCCAGCAAATCCGGGGGCAGACCTCGGGACACTGAAGCTTTCTTT. Its translation is CASKSGGRPRDTEAFF.

This clonotype was found many times. The chain carries TRBV5-1 and TRBJ1-4, with D maybe TRBD1 (5 bases). V shed 0 bases and J shed 4 bases, with 13 bases lying between them. The CDR3 length is 16 residues. Germline CDR1 SGHRS, CDR2 YFSETQ. CDR3 nucleotides: TGCGCCAGCAGCTTGGGGCCTGACAGCTATAATGAAAAACTGTTTTTT. Its translation: CASSLGPDSYNEKLFF.

This clonotype was observed a handful of times. This chain uses TRBV7-8 with TRBJ1-2; D is unresolved. CDR3 length equals 16 residues. Germline V gene lookup returns CDR1 SGHVS and CDR2 FQNEAQ. Trimming removed 5 bases from V and 1 base from J, with 17 bases in between. DNA for the CDR3: TGTGCCAGCAGCCGACTGGGTTCTCAGGTTAACTATGGCTACACCTTC. As protein: CASSRLGSQVNYGYTF.

CDR3 DNA sequence: TGTGCCAGCAGTGAAGCGGGGACAAAACATGGCTACACCTTC. Protein product: CASSEAGTKHGYTF. The chain has TRBV6-1 and TRBJ1-2; TRBD1 might be the D (6 bases). The CDR3 loop spans 14 amino acids. Germline CDR1 MNHNS, CDR2 SASEGT. The V end was cut by 0 bases, the J end by 6 bases, with 11 bases between.

In this sample, this clonotype turned up many times. The chain carries TRBV6-1 and TRBJ2-7, with TRBD1 matching over 8 bases. The CDR3 has 12 amino acids. Germline V lookup: CDR1 MNHNS, CDR2 SASEGT. Germline trimming cut 11 bases from V and 4 bases from J; bases unmatched to any gene: 7. CDR3 DNA: TGTGCCTCCCGGGACAGGCCATACGAGCAGTACTTC. This translates into CASRDRPYEQYF.

This clonotype occurred many times. The chain has TRBV7-9 and TRBJ2-5, with a possible D match to TRBD1 (8 bases). The CDR3 contains 15 residues. The V gene's germline CDR1 is SEHNR and CDR2 FQNEAQ (reference sequence). The V end lost 5 bases, the J end lost 5 bases, and 18 bases lay between the germline ends. The CDR3 here is CASSPRTGREETQYF. CDR3 nucleotides: TGTGCCAGCAGCCCCCGGACAGGGAGGGAGGAGACCCAGTACTTC. The full variable domain, its missing parts supplied by reference TRBV7-9 and TRBJ2-5, is DTGVSQNPRHKITKRGQNVTFRCDPISEHNRLYWYRQTLGQGPEFLTYFQNEAQLEKSRLLSDRFSAERPKGSFSTLEIQRTEQGDSAMYLCASSPRTGREETQYFGPGTRLLVL.

The sample holds many counts of this clonotype. The chain has TRBV3-1 and TRBJ2-5; no clear D gene. CDR1 is LGHDT and CDR2 is YNNKEL in the germline V gene (reference sequence). The CDR3 loop spans 13 amino acids. Trimming removed 3 bases from V and 0 bases from J, with 5 bases in between. The CDR3 DNA is TGTGCCAGCAGCCACCTAGACCAAGAGACCCAGTACTTC. It is translated as CASSHLDQETQYF.

This chain joins TRBV5-6 and TRBJ1-1, with 10 bases fitting TRBD1. V was clipped by 4 bases and J by 6 bases; unmatched bases: 9. CDR3 size: 15 residues. CDR1 is SGHDT and CDR2 is YYEEEE in the germline V gene. The CDR3 coding sequence is TGTGCCAGCAGCGAGTCGACAGGGGGCGGCTCTGAAGCTTTCTTT. Encoded protein: CASSESTGGGSEAFF. The variable domain in full, with the rest retrieved from reference TRBV5-6 and TRBJ1-1, is DAGVTQSPTHLIKTRGQQVTLRCSPKSGHDTVSWYQQALGQGPQFIFQYYEEEERQRGNFPDRFSGHQFPNYSSELNVNALLLGDSALYLCASSESTGGGSEAFFGQGTRLTVV.

A few counts support this clonotype. The chain couples TRBV12-3 or TRBV12-4 to TRBJ1-6, with a possible D match to TRBD1 (6 bases). The length of the CDR3 is 13 residues. Between the trimmed V and J ends, which lost 7 bases and 10 bases, there was a span of 14 bases. CDR3 DNA: TGTGCCAGCACCCCAAACAGGGTATCACCCCTCCACTTT. Translation: CASTPNRVSPLHF.

This clonotype was counted ten times or more. The CDR3 region has the DNA TGTGCCAGCAGTGAGTCGGGGACGCCATTTCCACTTAATGAAAAACTGTTTTTT. It is translated as CASSESGTPFPLNEKLFF. The chain has TRBV25-1 and TRBJ1-4, with a tentative D call TRBD1 (5 bases). The CDR3 length is 18 residues. The germline V and J ends were trimmed by 3 bases and 4 bases, with 21 bases remaining between them. CDR1 MGHDK and CDR2 SYGVNS come from the germline V gene.

The gene calls are TRBV9 and TRBJ2-1, with TRBD2 as a possible D gene (6 bases). Between the trimmed V and J ends, which lost 4 bases and 4 bases, there was a span of 15 bases. The length of the CDR3 is 15 residues. CDR1 SGDLS and CDR2 YYNGEE come from the germline V gene. The CDR3 nucleotides are TGTGCCAGCAGCCTAACCAGCGGGTTTTACAATGAGCAGTTCTTC. It translates to CASSLTSGFYNEQFF.

This clonotype was recorded many times. The chain has TRBV7-8 and TRBJ1-5; 10 bases map to TRBD1. With V trimmed by 5 bases and J by 8 bases, 9 bases remained unmatched. This CDR3 contains 15 residues. Germline V gene lookup returns CDR1 SGHVS and CDR2 FQNEAQ. CDR3 DNA sequence: TGTGCCAGCAGCCAGACAGGGGGCAGCGGGGAGCCCCAGCATTTT. Residues: CASSQTGGSGEPQHF. The full variable domain, completed using reference TRBV7-8 and TRBJ1-5, is GAGVSQSPRYKVAKRGQDVALRCDPISGHVSLFWYQQALGQGPEFLTYFQNEAQLDKSGLPSDRFFAERPEGSVSTLKIQRTQQEDSAVYLCASSQTGGSGEPQHFGDGTRLSIL.

This clonotype was seen ten or more times. The chain couples TRBV3-1 to TRBJ1-6; D remains unclear. Germline-derived CDR1 and CDR2 are LGHDT and YNNKEL (reference sequence). Trimming took 1 base from V and 2 from J, leaving 6 bases between them. The CDR3 contains 15 residues. DNA for the CDR3: TGTGCCAGCAGCCAAGGTGATGCCTATAATTCACCCCTCCACTTT. Protein: CASSQGDAYNSPLHF.

This clonotype was counted ten times or more. CDR3 sequence (DNA): TGTGCCAGCAGCTTGAGACGGAGTAATTCACCCCTCCACTTT. Protein product: CASSLRRSNSPLHF. J is TRBJ1-6 and V is TRBV5-6; D is unclear. The CDR3 extends over 14 amino acids. V lost 1 base and J 6 bases, leaving 8 bases between the germline ends. Germline-derived CDR1 and CDR2 are SGHDT and YYEEEE.

The CDR3 nucleotides are TGTGCCAGCAGTTGGACAGGCGGGGAGCTGTTTTTT. As protein: CASSWTGGELFF. The rearrangement uses TRBV6-2 or TRBV6-3 and TRBJ2-2; TRBD1 matches at 7 bases. CDR1 is MNHEY and CDR2 is SVGEGT in the germline V gene. The V segment lost 4 bases and the J segment 7 bases; nucleotides outside the gene matches: 0. There are 12 residues in the CDR3.

This clonotype was recorded at least ten times. The V and J genes are TRBV28 and TRBJ2-2; 7 bases map to TRBD1. CDR3 size: 16 residues. V lost 4 bases to trimming and J lost 3 bases; unmatched junction nucleotides: 8. CDR1 and CDR2 (germline): MDHEN, SYDVKM. The CDR3 DNA reads as TGTGCCAGCAGTTGGGGAAAGGGGGCTGACACCGGGGAGCTGTTTTTT. It translates to CASSWGKGADTGELFF.

The chain links TRBV30 to TRBJ1-1, with 8 bases aligning to TRBD1. The V segment lost 3 bases and the J segment 0 bases; nucleotides outside the gene matches: 12. Germline V CDR1 and CDR2: GTSNPN, SVGIG (reference sequence). The CDR3 contains 17 residues. The CDR3 region has the DNA TGTGCCTGGAGCCCCGGGACAGGCTTTCGGGTGAACACTGAAGCTTTCTTT. It yields the protein CAWSPGTGFRVNTEAFF.

This chain joins TRBV12-3 or TRBV12-4 and TRBJ1-4; 7 positions agree with TRBD1. With 5 bases clipped from V and 11 bases from J, the junction kept 8 bases outside the gene matches. The CDR3 totals 13 residues. The CDR3 here is CASSLLQGDKLFF. As DNA, the CDR3 is TGTGCCAGCAGTCTACTCCAGGGGGACAAACTGTTTTTT.

This clonotype was recorded many times. The J gene is TRBJ1-1, the V gene TRBV6-5; TRBD1 might be the D (6 bases). V shed 2 bases and J shed 0 bases, with 10 bases lying between them. The germline V gene has CDR1 MNHEY and CDR2 SVGAGI. There are 15 residues in the CDR3. In nucleotides, the CDR3 is TGTGCCAGCAGTTACGGGGCAGGGGTGAACACTGAAGCTTTCTTT. Its translation is CASSYGAGVNTEAFF.

The sample holds many counts of this clonotype. The chain couples TRBV6-2 or TRBV6-3 to TRBJ2-2, with D possibly matching TRBD2 (5 bases). CDR3 length: 13 amino acids. V lost 8 bases to trimming and J lost 8 bases, with 15 bases between them. Per germline, CDR1 MNHEY and CDR2 SVGEGT. CDR3 DNA sequence: TGTGCCAGCGGGCGGGCCGAGACGGGGGAGCTGTTTTTT. Its translation: CASGRAETGELFF.

In its sample, this clonotype was seen many times. The V and J genes are TRBV7-2 and TRBJ1-1; D is perhaps TRBD1 (6 bases). The CDR3 spans 14 residues. Germline V CDR1 and CDR2: SGHTA, FQGNSA. With 1 base removed from V and 5 bases from J, the gap between germline ends came to 11 bases. Written as DNA, the CDR3 is TGTGCCAGCAGCTTAGGGGGGGCGCAAACTGAAGCTTTCTTT. The encoded protein is CASSLGGAQTEAFF.

This clonotype was seen repeatedly, ten times or more. The chain is built from TRBV12-3 or TRBV12-4 and TRBJ2-1; maybe TRBD1 (5 bases). Trimming took 6 bases from V and 6 from J, leaving 18 bases between them. CDR3 length: 15 residues. The CDR3 reads CASRSTGMGINEQFF. In DNA form, the CDR3 reads TGTGCCAGCAGATCCACAGGAATGGGGATCAATGAGCAGTTCTTC.

There are many counts of this clonotype. The limits of the CDR3 on the DNA are not certain, so only TCRdb's listed CDR3 is given. The chain links TRBV19 to TRBJ1-1. The CDR3 has 21 amino acids, counting both end residues. Germline CDR1 LNHDA, CDR2 SQIVND (reference sequence). The CDR3 region is CGNSLCASSIGWEEVNTEAFF.

This clonotype was seen at least ten times. The chain employs TRBV7-8 and TRBJ2-1; no definite D call. V was trimmed by 2 bases and J by 2 bases, leaving 10 bases between them. This CDR3 has 15 amino acids. Per germline, CDR1 SGHVS and CDR2 FQNEAQ. CDR3 residues: CASSLLVGPYNEQFF. DNA of the CDR3: TGTGCCAGCAGCTTACTGGTAGGCCCCTACAATGAGCAGTTCTTC.

This clonotype was seen ten or more times. The chain uses TRBV2 and TRBJ1-3, with 7 bases matching TRBD1. The CDR3 consists of 14 residues. With 4 bases clipped from V and 4 bases from J, the junction kept 4 bases outside the gene matches. CDR1 is SNHLY and CDR2 is FYNNEI in the germline V gene. For the CDR3, the DNA is TGTGCCAGCAGTGTCGGGACAGTAGGAAACACCATATATTTT. Translation gives CASSVGTVGNTIYF.

This clonotype was detected many times. The V call is TRBV10-3, the J call TRBJ2-2, with 11 bases matching TRBD2. The germline gives CDR1 ENHRY, CDR2 SYGVKD. The J segment lost 7 bases and the V segment lost 7 bases, leaving 5 bases of the junction unmatched. This CDR3 comprises 14 residues. The CDR3 nucleotides are TGTGCCATCAAACCGGGACTAGCGGTCGGGGAGCTGTTTTTT. It encodes CAIKPGLAVGELFF.

In its sample, this clonotype was seen many times. The gene calls are TRBV7-2 and TRBJ2-7; 9 bases align to TRBD2. Looked up from germline, CDR1 is SGHTA and CDR2 is FQGNSA. The V segment lost 5 bases and the J segment 6 bases; nucleotides outside the gene matches: 14. CDR3 size: 16 residues. CDR3: CASSISSPGLAGEQYF. The CDR3 DNA follows: TGTGCCAGCAGCATCTCCTCACCGGGACTAGCTGGCGAGCAGTACTTC.